This T cell receptor beta chain was found in a study of T-cell reconstitution after alpha-beta-depleted transplantation in children. This clonotype was seen at least ten times. Its antigen is still unknown. Study-wide findings and caveats: The authors attributed T-cell counts and diversity one year after transplant mostly to newly produced T cells.

Germline V lookup: CDR1 SGHVS, CDR2 FQNEAQ. The CDR3 contains 15 residues. The trim removed 2 bases at V and 1 base at J, leaving 5 bases unmatched. Construction of the TCRbeta library involved unique molecular identifiers. TCRdb called the PCR reads again in MiXCR, with one record for every CDR3 protein. Here the sample spans 750,000 to 950,000 distinct CDR3 sequences, 15% to 20% being singletons. This chain uses TRBV7-8 with TRBJ2-7; 7 bases are a match to TRBD2. The receptor was derived from a male patient younger than 18 who had a stem cell transplant for acute lymphoblastic leukemia, so the T cells may come from the graft donor. Sequences were derived from PBMCs, mostly from graft donor cells, sampled 360 days after TCRalphabeta/CD19-depleted stem cell transplant. The CDR3 DNA follows: TGTGCCAGCAGCTTAATGCTAGCGGTTTCCTACGAGCAGTACTTC. Its translation: CASSLMLAVSYEQYF.